These 12 T cell receptor beta chains share one sample of origin, sequenced in a study of blood T cells in healthy people across ages. PCR was performed a second time for about 6 to 11 cycles using a sample-barcoded 5' primer and a J-beta primer mix. TCRdb reprocessed the 5' RACE reads with MiXCR, giving one entry per CDR3 protein. Among roughly 680,000 distinct CDR3 sequences, roughly 21% were seen once, and the ten largest hold roughly 3.9%. The sequencing input was blood. Every receptor here comes from an older man in good health.

This clonotype was detected only a few times. The junction does not match germline at one end; this may be a read error. The chain combines TRBV5-1 with TRBJ2-1, with 8 bases lining up with TRBD2. CDR3 length equals 17 residues. From germline, CDR1 is SGHRS and CDR2 YFSETQ. CDR3: CASSLAASGYSYSEQFF. The DNA of the CDR3 is TGCGCCAGCAGCTTGGCCGCTAGCGGGTACTCCTACAGTGAGCAGTTCTTC. Complete variable domain (other parts from reference TRBV5-1 and TRBJ2-1): KAGVTQTPRYLIKTRGQQVTLSCSPISGHRSVSWYQQTPGQGLQFLFEYFSETQRNKGNFPGRFSGRQFSNSRSEMNVSTLELGDSALYLCASSLAASGYSYSEQFFGPGTRLTVL.

The rearrangement uses TRBV10-3 and TRBJ2-7; D not certain. The CDR3 extends over 15 amino acids. The V gene's germline CDR1 is ENHRY and CDR2 SYGVKD. Trimming cost V 3 bases and J 2 bases, with 14 bases left between them. CDR3 sequence (DNA): TGTGCCATCAGTGACGATTCTAAAAGGCCCTACGAGCAGTACTTC. It translates to CAISDDSKRPYEQYF.

This clonotype turned up a few times. The chain couples TRBV5-1 to TRBJ2-5; tentatively, D is TRBD1 (6 bases). The J call could be wrong; TRBJ2-1 is a better fit for the DNA end. Germline CDR1 and CDR2: SGHRS and YFSETQ. CDR3 length: 15 residues. CDR3: CASSPPGQGSPKQFF. The CDR3 coding sequence is TGCGCCAGCAGCCCGCCGGGACAAGGATCCCCTAAGCAGTTCTTC.

This clonotype appeared a few times. This chain uses TRBV4-3 with TRBJ2-7, with 10 bases that match TRBD2. The germline gives CDR1 LGHNA, CDR2 YSLEER. This CDR3 spans 15 amino acids. V shed 1 base and J 0 bases; nucleotides not matched to a gene: 0. This CDR3 is CASSQASGGSYEQYF. The CDR3 DNA sequence: TGCGCCAGCAGCCAAGCTAGCGGGGGCTCCTACGAGCAGTACTTC.

The V and J genes are TRBV7-9 and TRBJ2-3, with 8 bases lining up with TRBD2. Germline trimming cut 8 bases from V and 0 bases from J; bases unmatched to any gene: 7. Germline CDR1 and CDR2: SEHNR and FQNEAQ (reference sequence). The length of the CDR3 is 15 residues. Here the CDR3 reads CASGVSSGSTDTQYF. CDR3 in DNA: TGTGCCAGCGGGGTTTCTAGCGGGAGCACAGATACGCAGTATTTT.

This clonotype has only a few counts. The chain combines TRBV5-6 with TRBJ1-6, with D unclear. The CDR3 spans 12 residues. The V and J ends lost 4 bases and 8 bases respectively, with 7 bases between them. Germline CDR1 is SGHDT and CDR2 is YYEEEE. CDR3 sequence: CASSMDHSPLHF. The CDR3 bases are TGTGCCAGCAGCATGGACCATTCACCCCTCCACTTT.

V usage is TRBV5-6 and J usage is TRBJ2-7; tentatively, D is TRBD1 (6 bases). This CDR3 comprises 14 residues. Germline loops: CDR1 SGHDT, CDR2 YYEEEE. Trimming cost V 2 bases and J 0 bases, with 9 bases left between them. The CDR3 loop is CASSLQGNSYEQYF. In DNA, the CDR3 is TGTGCCAGCAGCTTACAGGGCAACTCCTACGAGCAGTACTTC.

This clonotype was counted ten times or more. The V and J genes are TRBV4-3 and TRBJ2-5; unclear D gene. The germline V gene has CDR1 LGHNA and CDR2 YSLEER. The CDR3 sequence is 13 residues long. Trimming took 0 bases from V and 5 from J, leaving 7 bases between them. CDR3 region: CASSQESEETQYF. The CDR3 region has the DNA TGCGCCAGCAGCCAAGAAAGCGAGGAGACCCAGTACTTC.

V usage is TRBV4-1 and J usage is TRBJ1-5; possibly TRBD1 for D (5 bases). Trimming removed 4 bases from V and 0 bases from J, with 13 bases in between. Germline loops: CDR1 MGHRA, CDR2 YSYEKL. CDR3 length: 16 residues. CDR3 residues: CASSRAGPYSNQPQHF. For the CDR3, the DNA is TGCGCCAGCAGCCGTGCAGGGCCTTATAGCAATCAGCCCCAGCATTTT.

A few counts support this clonotype. This chain links TRBV20-1 with TRBJ2-5; 11 bases line up with TRBD2. CDR1 is DFQATT and CDR2 is SNEGSKA in the germline V gene (reference sequence). The trim removed 6 bases at V and 4 bases at J, leaving 7 bases unmatched. The CDR3 contains 14 residues. The CDR3 DNA reads as TGCAGTGCCCGTAGCGGGAGGGCCTTAGAGACCCAGTACTTC. The encoded protein is CSARSGRALETQYF.

This chain joins TRBV7-2 and TRBJ2-7; D gene ambiguous. The CDR3 has 15 amino acids. Trimming took off 1 base at V and 1 base at J, with 11 bases between the two ends. The germline gives CDR1 SGHTA, CDR2 FQGNSA. The CDR3 sequence: CASSLDVGKSYEQYF. The CDR3, as DNA: TGTGCCAGCAGCTTAGATGTGGGCAAGTCCTACGAGCAGTACTTC.

The CDR3 here is CAISMMRQADEQFF. CDR3 nucleotides: TGTGCCATCAGTATGATGAGGCAGGCGGATGAGCAGTTCTTC. The chain uses TRBV10-3 and TRBJ2-1, with D unclear. The V and J ends lost 5 bases and 8 bases respectively, with 16 bases between them. The CDR3 has 14 residues. Germline V lookup: CDR1 ENHRY, CDR2 SYGVKD.